The TCR beta chain under discussion was sequenced for a study of T-cell reconstitution after alpha-beta-depleted transplantation in children. CDR1 and CDR2 from the germline V gene are SGDLS and YYNGEE. The ends were cut back, 0 bases at V and 4 bases at J, with 7 bases in the middle. The CDR3 is 13 residues long. Broader study findings: Elevated TCRbeta diversity at day 60 was traced, in some patients, to surviving recipient T cells and thymic progenitors. From newly produced T cells came most of the T-cell counts and diversity one year after transplant.

Researchers prepared the TCRbeta library using unique molecular identifiers, the study reports. In TCRdb, the PCR reads were re-called with MiXCR into one record per CDR3 protein. Counted here are some 840,000 distinct CDR3 sequences, less than 20% occurring once; the ten biggest clones make up approximately 5%. Notes on this clonotype: Its antigen is not identified.

The chain couples TRBV9 to TRBJ2-5; D not certain. This receptor was identified in a male patient under 18 who had a stem cell transplant for acute lymphoblastic leukemia, so the T cells may come from the graft donor. The sequenced sample was PBMCs, mostly from graft donor cells, obtained 360 days after TCRalphabeta/CD19-depleted stem cell transplant. The CDR3 nucleotides read TGTGCCAGCAGCGTAGGAATGCGAGAGACCCAGTACTTC. It is translated as CASSVGMRETQYF.